This T cell receptor beta chain came from a study of cytomegalovirus exposure and HLA in healthy donors. Primers: 60 Vbeta forward and 13 Jbeta reverse. Profiling relied on immunoSEQ multiplex PCR, and the TCRdb table lists in-frame clones only, not all of them. The sample holds about 55,000 clones, 65% to 80% seen once. Broader study findings: Later analysis indicated greater clonal expansion among HLA-associated TCR beta chains than among equally common other chains. Sequencing depth across donors, presence/absence analyses assumed, was roughly uniform. Most of the CMV-associated TCR beta chains (in a later analysis) appeared to be HLA-restricted.

This clone was observed a handful of times. Its antigen remains unidentified. This CDR3 region has 16 residues. Germline V lookup: CDR1 SGDLS, CDR2 YYNGEE. Losses at the gene ends were 4 bases for V and 3 bases for J; bases not matched to a gene: 5. V usage is TRBV9 and J usage is TRBJ2-1; 12 nucleotides agree with TRBD2. Sequencing was done on a sample of PBMCs. This clonotype originated in a man aged 35 to 55 in good health and CMV-seropositive. The CDR3 sequence: CASSPTTSGGYNEQFF. Here the CDR3 DNA reads TGTGCCAGCAGCCCGACGACTAGCGGGGGCTACAATGAGCAGTTCTTC.